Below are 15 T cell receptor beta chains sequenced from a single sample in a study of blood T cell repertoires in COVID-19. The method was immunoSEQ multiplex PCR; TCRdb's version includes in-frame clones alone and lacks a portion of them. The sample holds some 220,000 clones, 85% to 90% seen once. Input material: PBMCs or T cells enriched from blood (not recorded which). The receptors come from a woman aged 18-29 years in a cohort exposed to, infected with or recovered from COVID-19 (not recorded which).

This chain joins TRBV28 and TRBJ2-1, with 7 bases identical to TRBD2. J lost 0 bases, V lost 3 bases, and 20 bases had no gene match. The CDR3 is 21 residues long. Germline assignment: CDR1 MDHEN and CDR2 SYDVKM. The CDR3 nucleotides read TGTGCCAGCAGTTTCTCCCCCGGACTAGGAACTCTAGCGGCCTCCTACAATGAGCAGTTCTTC. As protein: CASSFSPGLGTLAASYNEQFF.

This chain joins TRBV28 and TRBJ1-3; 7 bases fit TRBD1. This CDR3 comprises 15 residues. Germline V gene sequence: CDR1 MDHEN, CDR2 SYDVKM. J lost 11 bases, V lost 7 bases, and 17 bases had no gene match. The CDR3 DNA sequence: TGTGCCAGCATCAGGACAGGAAACAACATACAGGCCATATATTTT. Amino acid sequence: CASIRTGNNIQAIYF.

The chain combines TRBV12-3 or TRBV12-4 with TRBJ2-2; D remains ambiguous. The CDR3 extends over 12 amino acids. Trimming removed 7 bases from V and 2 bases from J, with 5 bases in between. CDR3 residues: CASTQNTGELFF. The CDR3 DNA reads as TGTGCCAGCACACAAAACACCGGGGAGCTGTTTTTT.

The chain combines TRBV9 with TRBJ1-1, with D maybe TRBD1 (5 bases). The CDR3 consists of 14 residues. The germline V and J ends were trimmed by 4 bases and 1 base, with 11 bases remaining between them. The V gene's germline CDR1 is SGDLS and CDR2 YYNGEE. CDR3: CASSLQVGNTEAFF. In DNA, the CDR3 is TGTGCCAGCAGCTTACAGGTTGGGAACACTGAAGCTTTCTTT.

The CDR3 is CASTRGDSGYTF. Here the CDR3 DNA reads TGTGCCAGCACTCGGGGGGACTCGGGCTACACCTTC. The chain recombines TRBV5-5 with TRBJ1-2; a possible D gene is TRBD1 (5 bases). Looked up from germline, CDR1 is SGHKS and CDR2 is YYEKEE (reference sequence). This CDR3 is built from 12 residues. V dropped 6 bases and J dropped 8 bases, with 14 bases sitting between them.

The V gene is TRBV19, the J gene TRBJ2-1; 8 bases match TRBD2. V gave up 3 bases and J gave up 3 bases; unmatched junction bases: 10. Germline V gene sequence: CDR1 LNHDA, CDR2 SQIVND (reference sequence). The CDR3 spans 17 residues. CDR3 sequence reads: CASSISGLRGDYNEQFF. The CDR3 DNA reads TGTGCCAGTAGTATTAGCGGTTTGCGGGGGGACTACAATGAGCAGTTCTTC. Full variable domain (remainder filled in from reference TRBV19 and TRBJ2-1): DGGITQSPKYLFRKEGQNVTLSCEQNLNHDAMYWYRQDPGQGLRLIYYSQIVNDFQKGDIAEGYSVSREKKESFPLTVTSAQKNPTAFYLCASSISGLRGDYNEQFFGPGTRLTVL.

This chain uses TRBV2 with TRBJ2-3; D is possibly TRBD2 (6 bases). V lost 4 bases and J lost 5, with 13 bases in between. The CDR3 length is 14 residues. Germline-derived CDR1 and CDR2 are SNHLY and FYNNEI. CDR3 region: CASSGGVYRDTQYF. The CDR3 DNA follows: TGTGCCAGCAGTGGCGGGGTTTACAGAGATACGCAGTATTTT.

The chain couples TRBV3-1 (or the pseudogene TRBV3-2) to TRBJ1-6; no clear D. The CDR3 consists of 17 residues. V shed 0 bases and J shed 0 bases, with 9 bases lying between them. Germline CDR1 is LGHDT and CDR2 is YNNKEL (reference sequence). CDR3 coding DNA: TGTGCCAGCAGCCAAGATGGTCCCAGCTCCTATAATTCACCCCTCCACTTT. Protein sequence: CASSQDGPSSYNSPLHF.

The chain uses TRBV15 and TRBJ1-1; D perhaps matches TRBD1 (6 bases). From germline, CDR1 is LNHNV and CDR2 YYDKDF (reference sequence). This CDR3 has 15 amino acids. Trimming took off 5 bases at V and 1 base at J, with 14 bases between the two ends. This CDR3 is CATSGHRAPNTEAFF. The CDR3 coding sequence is TGTGCCACCAGCGGCCACAGGGCGCCGAACACTGAAGCTTTCTTT.

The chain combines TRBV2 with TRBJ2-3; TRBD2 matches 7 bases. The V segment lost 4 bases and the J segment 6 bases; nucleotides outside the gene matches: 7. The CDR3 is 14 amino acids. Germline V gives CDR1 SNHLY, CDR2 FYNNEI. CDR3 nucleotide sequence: TGTGCCAGCAGTGTCCGAGCGGGGCGCGATACGCAGTATTTT. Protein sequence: CASSVRAGRDTQYF. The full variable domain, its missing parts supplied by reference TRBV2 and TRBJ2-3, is EPEVTQTPSHQVTQMGQEVILRCVPISNHLYFYWYRQILGQKVEFLVSFYNNEISEKSEIFDDQFSVERPDGSNFTLKIRSTKLEDSAMYFCASSVRAGRDTQYFGPGTRLTVL.

CDR3 sequence reads: CASSYDGQNNGYTF. In DNA form, the CDR3 reads TGTGCCAGCAGTTACGACGGACAGAATAATGGCTACACCTTC. V usage is TRBV6-5 and J usage is TRBJ1-2; perhaps TRBD1 as D (6 bases). The length of the CDR3 is 14 residues. Trimming removed 2 bases at V and 6 bases at J, with 13 bases between. CDR1 MNHEY and CDR2 SVGAGI come from the germline V gene.

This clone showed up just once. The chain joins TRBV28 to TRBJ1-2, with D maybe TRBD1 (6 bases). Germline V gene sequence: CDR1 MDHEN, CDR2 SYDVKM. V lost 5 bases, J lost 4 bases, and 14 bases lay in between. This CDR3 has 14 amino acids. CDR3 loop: CASSLNRVRYGYTF. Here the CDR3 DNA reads TGTGCCAGCAGTCTGAACAGGGTTCGCTATGGCTACACCTTC.

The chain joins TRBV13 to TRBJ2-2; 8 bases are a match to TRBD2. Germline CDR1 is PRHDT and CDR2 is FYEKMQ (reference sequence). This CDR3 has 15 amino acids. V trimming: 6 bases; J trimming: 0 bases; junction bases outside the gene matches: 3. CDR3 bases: TGTGCCAGCAGGCGGGGGGCCCCGAACACCGGGGAGCTGTTTTTT. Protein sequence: CASRRGAPNTGELFF.

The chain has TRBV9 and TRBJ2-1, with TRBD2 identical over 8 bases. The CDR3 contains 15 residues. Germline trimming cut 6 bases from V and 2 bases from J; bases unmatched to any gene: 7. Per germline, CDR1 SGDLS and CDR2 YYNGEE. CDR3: CASTLAAGAYNEQFF. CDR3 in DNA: TGTGCCAGCACCCTCGCAGCGGGAGCCTACAATGAGCAGTTCTTC.

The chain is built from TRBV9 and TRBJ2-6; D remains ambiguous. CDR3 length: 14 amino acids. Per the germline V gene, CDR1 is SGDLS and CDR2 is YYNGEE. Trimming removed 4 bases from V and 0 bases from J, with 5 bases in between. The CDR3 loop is CASSRSSGANVLTF. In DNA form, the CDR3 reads TGTGCCAGCAGCAGGAGCTCTGGGGCCAACGTCCTGACTTTC.